This TCR beta chain was sequenced during a study of regulatory T cells in long-lasting Graves disease. CDR1 and CDR2 from the germline V gene are SGHRS and YFSETQ. V lost 4 bases, J lost 2 bases, and 23 bases lay in between. The CDR3 consists of 18 residues. Findings and limits, study-wide: Persistent disease favored TRBV28, TRBJ1-2 and TRBJ2-5.

This clonotype was seen ten or more times. Its target is not known. Time point given: newly diagnosed GD, antithyroid drugs for less than 3 months. From RNA extracted from PBMCs, the TCR library was made. Arm-PCR of CDR3 regions with iRepertoire HTBI primers generated TCR beta libraries. From the multiplex PCR reads, TCRdb called clonotypes with MiXCR, one entry per CDR3 protein. This sample has about 450,000 distinct CDR3 sequences, with 13% to 15% found just once. The data also belong to a second study, concerning T cells in Graves' hyperthyroidism and ophthalmopathy. This second report adds: Stability of Graves' hyperthyroidism was defined as absent ophthalmopathy progression within 18 months.

The genes are TRBV5-1 and TRBJ2-3; D perhaps matches TRBD2 (6 bases). The source of this sequence is a woman aged 50 to 65 with Graves disease. Sequencing was performed on peripheral blood mononuclear cells (PBMCs), taken at new diagnosis, from a patient treated with antithyroid drugs. The CDR3 here is CASSTGTQSSVLTDTQYF. The DNA of the CDR3 is TGCGCCAGCAGCACCGGGACTCAGTCGTCGGTTCTCACAGATACGCAGTATTTT. Based on the CDR3 plus reference TRBV5-1 and TRBJ2-3, the full variable domain is KAGVTQTPRYLIKTRGQQVTLSCSPISGHRSVSWYQQTPGQGLQFLFEYFSETQRNKGNFPGRFSGRQFSNSRSEMNVSTLELGDSALYLCASSTGTQSSVLTDTQYFGPGTRLTVL.